Shown below are 20 T cell receptor beta chains from a single sample sequenced in a study of T cell responses to AZD1222 COVID-19 vaccine (dated by TCRdb to the early 2020s). Libraries came from the immunoSEQ multiplex PCR assay. The table was pulled from immuneACCESS by TCRdb, which kept in-frame rearrangements only. Such tables lose some clones; where checked, under half of the loss comes from unresolved V genes, and the rest has no known cause. The table for this sample lists fewer than 120,000 clones; 70% to 90% of them were counted only once. The top ten hold 2.5% to 3.5% of the sample. The time point label, read with the paper, signifies: baseline before first vaccination. The material sequenced was peripheral blood, taken on day 0 of AZD1222 vaccination. All receptors derive from an adult in good health.

The chain uses TRBV7-2 and TRBJ2-3; D is perhaps TRBD2 (6 bases). The CDR3 length is 15 residues. Germline V gene data show CDR1 as SGHTA and CDR2 as FQGNSA. V lost 2 bases, J lost 1 base, and 10 bases lay in between. The CDR3 DNA sequence: TGTGCCAGCAGCTTATCGTGGGGGGGCACAGATACGCAGTATTTT. Encoded protein: CASSLSWGGTDTQYF.

V gene TRBV11-2 combines with J gene TRBJ2-2; TRBD1 matches 8 bases. Germline V gene data show CDR1 as SGHAT and CDR2 as FQNNGV. This CDR3 spans 16 amino acids. V lost 1 base to trimming and J lost 2 bases; unmatched junction nucleotides: 3. The CDR3 DNA sequence: TGTGCCAGCAGCTTAGTATCAGGGGGCAACACCGGGGAGCTGTTTTTT. It yields the protein CASSLVSGGNTGELFF.

The chain has TRBV6-5 and TRBJ2-3; 11 bases are shared with TRBD2. This CDR3 region has 15 residues. With 6 bases clipped from V and 5 bases from J, the junction kept 7 bases outside the gene matches. The germline CDR1 and CDR2 sequences are MNHEY and SVGAGI. This CDR3 reads CASRKLAGAGDTQYF. CDR3 DNA: TGTGCCAGCAGAAAACTAGCGGGAGCGGGAGATACGCAGTATTTT.

V and J are TRBV12-3 or TRBV12-4 and TRBJ1-5, with D possibly matching TRBD1 (5 bases). Trimming removed 7 bases from V and 4 bases from J, with 11 bases in between. The CDR3 extends over 13 amino acids. CDR3 in DNA: TGTGCCAGCACGAATAGGGGTAATCAGCCCCAGCATTTT. This translates into CASTNRGNQPQHF.

Details on this clone: Compared with germline, one end of the junction differs, possibly owing to a read error. J is TRBJ2-1 and V is TRBV18; 7 bases match TRBD1. The CDR3 is 18 residues long. CDR1 is KGHSH and CDR2 is LQKENI in the germline V gene. CDR3 sequence (DNA): TGTACCAGCTCACCACGTTACAGGGGCACCATCTCCTACAATGAGCAGTTCTTC. It is translated as CTSSPRYRGTISYNEQFF.

The chain uses TRBV27 and TRBJ1-2; the D is unclear. Germline CDR1 reads MNHEY; CDR2 reads SMNVEV (reference sequence). V was cut by 3 bases and J by 4 bases, with 12 bases left in between. CDR3 length equals 14 residues. CDR3 in DNA: TGTGCCAGCAGTTTCTCGCCTATTAGCTATGGCTACACCTTC. It encodes CASSFSPISYGYTF.

The V call is TRBV18, the J call TRBJ2-5; D remains unclear. CDR1 is KGHSH, CDR2 LQKENI, per germline. This CDR3 spans 16 amino acids. The V end lost 7 bases, the J end lost 5 bases, and 23 bases lay between the germline ends. The CDR3 region is CASYLDPGPRRETQYF. The CDR3 DNA is TGTGCCAGCTACCTAGATCCAGGCCCCCGGCGCGAGACCCAGTACTTC.

This clone occurred a few times. The rearrangement joins TRBV10-1 to TRBJ2-7; 11 bases align to TRBD2. Germline loops: CDR1 WNHNN, CDR2 SYGVQD (reference sequence). Trimming cost V 6 bases and J 6 bases; bases outside gene matches: 7. The CDR3 contains 14 residues. CDR3 protein: CASSRSLAGGEQYF. Here the CDR3 DNA reads TGCGCCAGCAGCCGCTCTCTAGCGGGAGGCGAGCAGTACTTC.

V and J are TRBV5-1 and TRBJ1-1, with D possibly matching TRBD1 (6 bases). Germline V gene lookup returns CDR1 SGHRS and CDR2 YFSETQ. This CDR3 has 17 residues. The V and J ends lost 2 bases and 7 bases respectively, with 24 bases between them. The CDR3 DNA sequence: TGCGCCAGCAGCTTCCTGGGGCAGGGGAACCCGCTGGGTGAAGCTTTCTTT. Residues: CASSFLGQGNPLGEAFF.

The rearrangement uses TRBV7-9 and TRBJ2-5; TRBD2 matches at 9 bases. V dropped 4 bases and J dropped 5; count of bases not matched to a gene: 2. There are 13 residues in the CDR3. CDR1 is SEHNR, CDR2 FQNEAQ, per germline (reference sequence). CDR3 nucleotides: TGTGCCAGCAGCTCTAGCGGGGTGGAGACCCAGTACTTC. It codes for CASSSSGVETQYF.

The sample holds a few counts of this clone. The gene calls are TRBV4-3 and TRBJ2-3; 7 bases are a match to TRBD2. Germline V gene data show CDR1 as LGHNA and CDR2 as YSLEER. V shed 4 bases and J 8 bases; nucleotides not matched to a gene: 6. The CDR3 has 13 amino acids. The DNA for the CDR3 is TGCGCCAGCAGCCGCGTGGAGCGGGGTACGCAGTATTTT. This codes for CASSRVERGTQYF.

This clone was observed once. This sequence joins TRBV4-2 and TRBJ2-3; 13 nucleotides match TRBD2. Germline CDR1 reads LGHNA; CDR2 reads YNFKEQ. V gave up 7 bases and J gave up 0 bases; unmatched junction bases: 7. The CDR3 is 17 amino acids. The CDR3 reads CASTEGLAGLSTDTQYF. CDR3 nucleotide sequence: TGTGCCAGCACCGAGGGACTAGCGGGATTAAGCACAGATACGCAGTATTTT.

This sequence joins TRBV24-1 and TRBJ2-2; 8 positions agree with TRBD1. The CDR3 sequence is 14 residues long. The V gene's germline CDR1 is KGHDR and CDR2 SFDVKD. With 8 bases clipped from V and 6 bases from J, the junction kept 7 bases outside the gene matches. CDR3 bases: TGTGCCACCACCGGGACAGGATATCCCGGGGAGCTGTTTTTT. Protein sequence: CATTGTGYPGELFF.

The chain employs TRBV3-1 (or the pseudogene TRBV3-2) and TRBJ2-7; 9 bases match TRBD1. Germline V gene lookup returns CDR1 LGHDT and CDR2 YNNKEL (reference sequence). J lost 3 bases, V lost 0 bases, and 9 bases had no gene match. The CDR3 is 17 residues long. CDR3 amino acids: CASSQEDRGFPHYEQYF. For the CDR3, the DNA is TGTGCCAGCAGCCAAGAGGACAGGGGTTTTCCTCACTACGAGCAGTACTTC.

This clone was seen just once. V usage is TRBV6-5 and J usage is TRBJ2-2; TRBD1 agrees at 8 bases. The CDR3 sequence is 14 residues long. Germline V gene lookup returns CDR1 MNHEY and CDR2 SVGAGI. Unmatched junction bases numbered 11, after V lost 10 bases and J lost 7 bases. Here the CDR3 DNA reads TGTGCCACCACGGGGCAGGGGGCTGTCGGGGAGCTGTTTTTT. Translating gives CATTGQGAVGELFF.

J is TRBJ1-2 and V is TRBV3-1 (or the pseudogene TRBV3-2); D gene uncertain. The CDR3 is 15 amino acids. From germline, CDR1 is LGHDT and CDR2 YNNKEL (reference sequence). Trimming left V 0 bases short and J 7 bases short, with 15 bases between. CDR3 nucleotides: TGTGCCAGCAGCCAAGATCCGGGATCCACGGCTGGCTACACCTTC. Translated, it gives CASSQDPGSTAGYTF.

This clone was detected a few times. The chain couples TRBV28 to TRBJ1-1; D remains unclear. Trimming shortened V by 4 bases and J by 2 bases, and 5 bases separated the two germline ends. Germline CDR1 and CDR2: MDHEN and SYDVKM. The CDR3 covers 12 residues. CDR3 bases: TGTGCCAGCAGTTCTTTCAACACTGAAGCTTTCTTT. Translation: CASSSFNTEAFF.

This clone was counted a single time. The CDR3 region is CASWDREGGSPLHF. In nucleotides, the CDR3 is TGTGCCAGCTGGGACAGGGAGGGAGGTTCACCCCTCCACTTT. This chain links TRBV6-5 with TRBJ1-6, with 9 bases identical to TRBD1. The V gene end was trimmed by 8 bases and the J gene end by 9 bases; junction bases not matched to a gene: 8. CDR1 and CDR2 from the germline V gene are MNHEY and SVGAGI. The CDR3 covers 14 residues.

This clone appeared a few times. The CDR3 reads CASSYRDPYEQYF. The CDR3 DNA is TGTGCCAGCAGCTACAGGGACCCCTACGAGCAGTACTTC. The V gene is TRBV5-5, the J gene TRBJ2-7, with D possibly matching TRBD1 (6 bases). This CDR3 is built from 13 residues. Germline CDR1 and CDR2: SGHKS and YYEKEE (reference sequence). Trimming removed 3 bases at V and 2 bases at J, with 9 bases between.

This clone was recorded once. The chain combines TRBV5-1 with TRBJ2-2; 9 nucleotides match TRBD1. Germline values: CDR1 SGHRS, CDR2 YFSETQ. The CDR3 extends over 14 amino acids. With V trimmed by 2 bases and J by 5 bases, 1 base remained unmatched. The CDR3 DNA follows: TGCGCCAGCAGCTTTGGACAGGGGACCGGGGAGCTGTTTTTT. It codes for CASSFGQGTGELFF.